This TCR beta chain was documented in a study of blood T cell repertoires in COVID-19. On the study more broadly: COVID-19 samples collected from the United States, Italy and Spain covered acute and convalescent phases. PBMCs, B-cell-depleted T cells, or T cells provided the cDNA or gDNA that made up the material.

This clone was counted at least ten times. Germline V CDR1 and CDR2: LNHDA, SQIVND (reference sequence). This CDR3 comprises 15 residues. Between the trimmed V and J ends, which lost 0 bases and 7 bases, there was a span of 10 bases. Methods used by the authors: Reference gene primer amplification yielded estimated nucleated cell counts. The repertoire was sequenced with immunoSEQ multiplex PCR; TCRdb's copy has only in-frame clones and lacks some. V, J and clone size were drawn from that table, and D and trimming were deduced from the DNA. The repertoire consists of more than 95,000 clones, with roughly 69% occurring once and the leading ten covering 2% to 2.5%.

This TCR was sampled from a woman between 70 and 85 years old with acute or convalescent COVID-19. This chain joins TRBV19 and TRBJ1-6; D is ambiguous. Source material: peripheral blood. For the CDR3, the DNA is TGTGCCAGTAGTATAGATTTGACATCGAATTCACCCCTCCACTTT. Translated: CASSIDLTSNSPLHF.